A selection of T cell receptor beta chains follows, all from one sample in a study of T cell responses to AZD1222 COVID-19 vaccine. Here immunoSEQ multiplex PCR was the method, and the copy in TCRdb shows in-frame clones only, minus some. The sample shows some 120,000 clones, under 85% of them seen only once. The sample was peripheral blood, taken on day 0 of AZD1222 vaccination. Source of these receptors: an adult in good health. Both conserved end residues are part of each CDR3. Fields, in order: J gene, V gene, clone size, CDR3 length, D gene, CDR3 protein, CDR3 DNA. D genes are given only for firm matches. Clone size is given for some rows only: seen once, a few or many times, or a class if the clone is expanded.

J gene: TRBJ2-1
V gene: TRBV9
clone size: .
CDR3 length: 15
D gene: TRBD2
CDR3 protein: CASSVGAGGSHEQFF
CDR3 DNA: TGTGCCAGCAGCGTAGGAGCGGGGGGGTCCCATGAGCAGTTCTTC

J gene: TRBJ2-1
V gene: TRBV18
clone size: .
CDR3 length: 15
D gene: TRBD2
CDR3 protein: CASSPGTSGYNEQFF
CDR3 DNA: TGTGCCAGCTCACCCGGGACTAGCGGCTACAATGAGCAGTTCTTC

J gene: TRBJ1-5
V gene: TRBV28
clone size: .
CDR3 length: 15
D gene: .
CDR3 protein: CASRLGGVSNQPQHF
CDR3 DNA: TGTGCCAGCAGGTTGGGGGGGGTTAGCAATCAGCCCCAGCATTTT

J gene: TRBJ2-3
V gene: TRBV6-5
clone size: .
CDR3 length: 15
D gene: .
CDR3 protein: CATRLLEGAGDTQYF
CDR3 DNA: TGTGCCACCAGGCTACTGGAGGGGGCGGGGGATACGCAGTATTTT

J gene: TRBJ1-5
V gene: TRBV6-5
clone size: .
CDR3 length: 16
D gene: .
CDR3 protein: CASSYSSARANQPQHF
CDR3 DNA: TGTGCCAGCAGTTACTCTTCGGCCAGAGCTAATCAGCCCCAGCATTTT

J gene: TRBJ1-1
V gene: TRBV20-1
clone size: .
CDR3 length: 11
D gene: .
CDR3 protein: CSAGEPTEAFF
CDR3 DNA: TGCAGTGCCGGGGAGCCCACTGAAGCTTTCTTT

J gene: TRBJ1-5
V gene: TRBV6-1
clone size: .
CDR3 length: 16
D gene: .
CDR3 protein: CASSEGTGLGNQPQHF
CDR3 DNA: TGTGCCAGCAGTGAAGGAACAGGGTTGGGCAATCAGCCCCAGCATTTT

J gene: TRBJ2-5
V gene: TRBV18
clone size: .
CDR3 length: 16
D gene: TRBD2
CDR3 protein: CASSPGGLGGGETQYF
CDR3 DNA: TGTGCCAGCTCACCAGGGGGACTAGGAGGAGGAGAGACCCAGTACTTC

J gene: TRBJ2-1
V gene: TRBV7-3
clone size: .
CDR3 length: 16
D gene: .
CDR3 protein: CASSSSGASGVDEQFF
CDR3 DNA: TGTGCCAGCAGCTCCTCGGGGGCCTCTGGGGTCGATGAGCAGTTCTTC

J gene: TRBJ2-3
V gene: TRBV3-1/TRBV3-2
clone size: .
CDR3 length: 13
D gene: .
CDR3 protein: CASSQDGAGTQYF
CDR3 DNA: TGTGCCAGCAGCCAAGACGGCGCGGGTACGCAGTATTTT

J gene: TRBJ2-3
V gene: TRBV11-3
clone size: .
CDR3 length: 13
D gene: .
CDR3 protein: CASSFWGLDTQYF
CDR3 DNA: TGTGCCAGCAGCTTCTGGGGATTGGATACGCAGTATTTT

J gene: TRBJ1-2
V gene: TRBV20-1
clone size: .
CDR3 length: 10
D gene: .
CDR3 protein: CSAKNYGYTF
CDR3 DNA: TGCAGTGCTAAGAACTATGGCTACACCTTC

J gene: TRBJ1-5
V gene: TRBV4-2
clone size: .
CDR3 length: 13
D gene: .
CDR3 protein: CASSSGGAQPQHF
CDR3 DNA: TGTGCCAGCAGCTCGGGAGGGGCTCAGCCCCAGCATTTT

J gene: TRBJ1-6
V gene: TRBV7-2
clone size: few
CDR3 length: 15
D gene: .
CDR3 protein: CASSLRGTHNSPLHF
CDR3 DNA: TGTGCCAGCAGCTTACGGGGTACACATAATTCACCCCTCCACTTT

J gene: TRBJ2-2
V gene: TRBV7-9
clone size: .
CDR3 length: 16
D gene: TRBD2
CDR3 protein: CASSGRGGPLIGELFF
CDR3 DNA: TGTGCCAGCAGCGGCCGGGGGGGCCCCTTGATCGGGGAGCTGTTTTTT

J gene: TRBJ1-1
V gene: TRBV7-2
clone size: few
CDR3 length: 12
D gene: TRBD1
CDR3 protein: CASSSGTAEAFF
CDR3 DNA: TGTGCCAGCAGCTCCGGGACAGCCGAAGCTTTCTTT

J gene: TRBJ2-5
V gene: TRBV7-8
clone size: once
CDR3 length: 15
D gene: TRBD1
CDR3 protein: CASSILQGAGETQYF
CDR3 DNA: TGTGCCAGCAGCATATTACAGGGGGCTGGAGAGACCCAGTACTTC

J gene: TRBJ2-7
V gene: TRBV18
clone size: .
CDR3 length: 13
D gene: .
CDR3 protein: CASSPELSKEQYF
CDR3 DNA: TGTGCCAGCTCACCAGAACTGTCCAAAGAGCAGTACTTC

J gene: TRBJ2-3
V gene: TRBV5-1
clone size: .
CDR3 length: 14
D gene: .
CDR3 protein: CASSPGNPTDTQYF
CDR3 DNA: TGCGCCAGCAGCCCTGGCAACCCCACAGATACGCAGTATTTT

J gene: TRBJ1-6
V gene: TRBV28
clone size: .
CDR3 length: 15
D gene: TRBD1
CDR3 protein: CASRSATGAGGPLHF
CDR3 DNA: TGTGCCAGCAGATCGGCGACAGGGGCCGGGGGACCCCTCCACTTT

J gene: TRBJ1-2
V gene: TRBV15
clone size: .
CDR3 length: 13
D gene: .
CDR3 protein: CATTQAPRDGYTF
CDR3 DNA: TGTGCCACCACACAGGCCCCGCGCGATGGCTACACCTTC

J gene: TRBJ2-7
V gene: TRBV24-1
clone size: .
CDR3 length: 12
D gene: .
CDR3 protein: CATRRGTYEQYF
CDR3 DNA: TGTGCCACCAGGAGGGGGACCTACGAGCAGTACTTC

J gene: TRBJ1-1
V gene: TRBV2
clone size: .
CDR3 length: 12
D gene: .
CDR3 protein: CASSTVNTEAFF
CDR3 DNA: TGTGCCAGCAGTACAGTGAACACTGAAGCTTTCTTT

J gene: TRBJ1-5
V gene: TRBV19
clone size: once
CDR3 length: 14
D gene: .
CDR3 protein: CASSGGGGNQPQHF
CDR3 DNA: TGTGCCAGTTCGGGGGGCGGGGGCAATCAGCCCCAGCATTTT

J gene: TRBJ2-7
V gene: TRBV27
clone size: .
CDR3 length: 16
D gene: TRBD2
CDR3 protein: CASSLSLAGGSYEQYF
CDR3 DNA: TGTGCCAGCAGTTTATCCCTAGCGGGGGGTTCCTACGAGCAGTACTTC

J gene: TRBJ1-5
V gene: TRBV4-2
clone size: .
CDR3 length: 13
D gene: .
CDR3 protein: CASSHGGNQPQHF
CDR3 DNA: TGTGCCAGCAGCCATGGGGGGAATCAGCCCCAGCATTTT

J gene: TRBJ1-5
V gene: TRBV19
clone size: .
CDR3 length: 16
D gene: .
CDR3 protein: CASSIGGGKGYQPQHF
CDR3 DNA: TGTGCCAGTAGTATAGGAGGAGGGAAAGGGTATCAGCCCCAGCATTTT

J gene: TRBJ2-7
V gene: TRBV11-2
clone size: .
CDR3 length: 19
D gene: .
CDR3 protein: CASSDPTSAKQPVSYEQYF
CDR3 DNA: TGTGCCAGCAGCGACCCCACCAGCGCGAAACAGCCTGTCTCCTACGAGCAGTACTTC

J gene: TRBJ1-4
V gene: TRBV20-1
clone size: .
CDR3 length: 14
D gene: .
CDR3 protein: CSASPAEVDEKLFF
CDR3 DNA: TGCAGTGCTAGTCCGGCAGAGGTGGATGAAAAACTGTTTTTT

J gene: TRBJ1-6
V gene: TRBV5-1
clone size: .
CDR3 length: 16
D gene: TRBD1
CDR3 protein: CATPGQGGSYNSPLHF
CDR3 DNA: TGCGCCACCCCGGGACAGGGGGGCTCCTATAATTCACCCCTCCACTTT

J gene: TRBJ1-5
V gene: TRBV18
clone size: .
CDR3 length: 14
D gene: .
CDR3 protein: CASSPLGRNQPQHF
CDR3 DNA: TGTGCCAGCTCACCACTGGGTCGCAATCAGCCCCAGCATTTT

J gene: TRBJ2-7
V gene: TRBV5-6
clone size: few
CDR3 length: 13
D gene: .
CDR3 protein: CASSQTATYEQYF
CDR3 DNA: TGTGCCAGCAGCCAGACGGCTACCTACGAGCAGTACTTC

J gene: TRBJ1-5
V gene: TRBV19
clone size: once
CDR3 length: 14
D gene: .
CDR3 protein: CASSIWDPNQPQHF
CDR3 DNA: TGTGCCAGTAGTATATGGGACCCTAATCAGCCCCAGCATTTT

J gene: TRBJ1-6
V gene: TRBV5-8
clone size: .
CDR3 length: 15
D gene: .
CDR3 protein: CASSPGRPYNSPLHF
CDR3 DNA: TGTGCCAGCAGCCCGGGACGACCCTATAATTCACCCCTCCACTTT

J gene: TRBJ2-7
V gene: TRBV15
clone size: once
CDR3 length: 13
D gene: .
CDR3 protein: CATSTGRAYEQYF
CDR3 DNA: TGTGCCACCAGCACGGGAAGAGCCTACGAGCAGTACTTC

J gene: TRBJ2-5
V gene: TRBV5-6
clone size: .
CDR3 length: 14
D gene: .
CDR3 protein: CASSTQGLEETQYF
CDR3 DNA: TGTGCCAGCAGCACACAGGGTTTGGAAGAGACCCAGTACTTC